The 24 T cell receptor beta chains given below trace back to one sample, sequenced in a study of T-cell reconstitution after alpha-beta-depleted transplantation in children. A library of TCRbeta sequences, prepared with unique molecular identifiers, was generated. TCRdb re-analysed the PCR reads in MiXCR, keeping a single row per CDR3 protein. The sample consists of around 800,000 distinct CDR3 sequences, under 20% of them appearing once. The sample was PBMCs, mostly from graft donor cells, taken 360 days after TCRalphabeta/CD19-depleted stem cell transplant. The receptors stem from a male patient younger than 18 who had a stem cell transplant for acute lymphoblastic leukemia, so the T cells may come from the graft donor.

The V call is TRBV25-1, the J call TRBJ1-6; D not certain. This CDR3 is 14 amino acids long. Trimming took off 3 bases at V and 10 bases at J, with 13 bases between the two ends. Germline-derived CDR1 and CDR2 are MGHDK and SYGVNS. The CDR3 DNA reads TGTGCCAGCAGTGAGGCTCGGGTTCGATCACCCCTCCACTTT. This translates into CASSEARVRSPLHF. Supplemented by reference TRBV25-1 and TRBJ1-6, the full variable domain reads EADIYQTPRYLVIGTGKKITLECSQTMGHDKMYWYQQDPGMELHLIHYSYGVNSTEKGDLSSESTVSRIRTEHFPLTLESARPSHTSQYLCASSEARVRSPLHFGNGTRLTVT.

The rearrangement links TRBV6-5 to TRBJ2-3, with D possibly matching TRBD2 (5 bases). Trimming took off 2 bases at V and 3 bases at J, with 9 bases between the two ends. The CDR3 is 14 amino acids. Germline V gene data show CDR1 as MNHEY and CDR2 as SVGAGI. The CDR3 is CASSYIERTDTQYF. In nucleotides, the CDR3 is TGTGCCAGCAGTTACATCGAGCGGACAGATACGCAGTATTTT.

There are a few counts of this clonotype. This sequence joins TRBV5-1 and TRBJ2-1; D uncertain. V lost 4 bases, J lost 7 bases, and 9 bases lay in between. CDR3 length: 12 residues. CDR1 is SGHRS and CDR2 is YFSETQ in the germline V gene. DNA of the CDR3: TGCGCCAGCAGCAAATCGACAAATGAGCAGTTCTTC. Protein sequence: CASSKSTNEQFF.

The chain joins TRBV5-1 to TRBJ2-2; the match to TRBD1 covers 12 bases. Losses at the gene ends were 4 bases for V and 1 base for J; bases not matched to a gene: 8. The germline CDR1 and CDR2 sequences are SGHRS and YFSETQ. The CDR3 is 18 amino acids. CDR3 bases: TGCGCCAGCAGCAGATCCGGGACAGGGGGCTGGAACACCGGGGAGCTGTTTTTT. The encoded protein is CASSRSGTGGWNTGELFF. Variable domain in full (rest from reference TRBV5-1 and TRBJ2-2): KAGVTQTPRYLIKTRGQQVTLSCSPISGHRSVSWYQQTPGQGLQFLFEYFSETQRNKGNFPGRFSGRQFSNSRSEMNVSTLELGDSALYLCASSRSGTGGWNTGELFFGEGSRLTVL.

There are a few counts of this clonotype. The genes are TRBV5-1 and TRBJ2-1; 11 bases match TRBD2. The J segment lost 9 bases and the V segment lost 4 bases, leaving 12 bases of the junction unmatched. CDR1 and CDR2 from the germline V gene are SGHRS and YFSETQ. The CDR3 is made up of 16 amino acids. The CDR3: CASSPQLAGGGSEQFF. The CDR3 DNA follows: TGCGCCAGCAGCCCCCAGCTAGCGGGAGGCGGGAGTGAGCAGTTCTTC.

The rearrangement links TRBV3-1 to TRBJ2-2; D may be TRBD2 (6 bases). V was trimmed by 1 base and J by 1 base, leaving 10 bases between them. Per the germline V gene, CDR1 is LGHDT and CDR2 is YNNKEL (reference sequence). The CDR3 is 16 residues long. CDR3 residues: CASSQVAGRNTGELFF. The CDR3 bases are TGTGCCAGCAGCCAAGTTGCGGGGCGGAACACCGGGGAGCTGTTTTTT.

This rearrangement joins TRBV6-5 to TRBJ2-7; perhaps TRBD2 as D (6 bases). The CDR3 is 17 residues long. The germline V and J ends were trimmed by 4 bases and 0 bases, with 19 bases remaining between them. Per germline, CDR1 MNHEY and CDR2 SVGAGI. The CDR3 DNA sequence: TGTGCCAGCAGTTCCGCCCTTGCGGGGCCGAGCTCCTACGAGCAGTACTTC. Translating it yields CASSSALAGPSSYEQYF.

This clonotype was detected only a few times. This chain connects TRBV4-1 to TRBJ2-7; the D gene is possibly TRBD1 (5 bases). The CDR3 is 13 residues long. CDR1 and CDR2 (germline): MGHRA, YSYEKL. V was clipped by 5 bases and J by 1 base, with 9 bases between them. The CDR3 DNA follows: TGCGCCAGCAGCGAGACAGCTTCCTACGAGCAGTACTTC. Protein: CASSETASYEQYF.

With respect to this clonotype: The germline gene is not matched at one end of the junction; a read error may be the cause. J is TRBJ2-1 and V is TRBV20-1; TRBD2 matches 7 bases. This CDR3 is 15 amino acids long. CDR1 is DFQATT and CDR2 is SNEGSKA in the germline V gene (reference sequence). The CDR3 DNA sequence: TGCAGTGCCAGAGAGACGGGAGGCTCCTACAATGAGCAGTTCTTC. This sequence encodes CSARETGGSYNEQFF.

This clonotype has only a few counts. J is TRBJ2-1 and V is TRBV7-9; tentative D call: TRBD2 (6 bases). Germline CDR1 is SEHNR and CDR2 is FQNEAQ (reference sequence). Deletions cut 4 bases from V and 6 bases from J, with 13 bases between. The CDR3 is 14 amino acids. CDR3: CASSSFRGTNEQFF. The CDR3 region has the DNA TGTGCCAGCAGCTCGTTTCGGGGGACCAATGAGCAGTTCTTC.

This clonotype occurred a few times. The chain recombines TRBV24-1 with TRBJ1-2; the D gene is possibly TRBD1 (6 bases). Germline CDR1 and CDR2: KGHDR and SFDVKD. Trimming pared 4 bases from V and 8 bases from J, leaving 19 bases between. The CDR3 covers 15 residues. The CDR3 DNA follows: TGTGCCACCAGTGACTGGGACACGGCCTTTGGGGGCTACACCTTC. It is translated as CATSDWDTAFGGYTF.

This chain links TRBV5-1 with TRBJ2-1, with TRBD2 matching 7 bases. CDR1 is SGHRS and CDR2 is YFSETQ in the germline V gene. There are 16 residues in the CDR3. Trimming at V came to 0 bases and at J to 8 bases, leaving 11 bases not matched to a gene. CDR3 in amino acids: CASSLALSGKTHEQFF. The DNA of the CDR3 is TGCGCCAGCAGCTTGGCCCTAAGCGGGAAAACCCATGAGCAGTTCTTC.

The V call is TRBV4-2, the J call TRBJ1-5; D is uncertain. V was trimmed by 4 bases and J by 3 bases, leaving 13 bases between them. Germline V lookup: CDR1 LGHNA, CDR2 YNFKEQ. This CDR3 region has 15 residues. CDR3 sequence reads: CASSLDGWINQPQHF. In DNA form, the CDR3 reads TGTGCCAGCAGCCTTGACGGGTGGATCAATCAGCCCCAGCATTTT.

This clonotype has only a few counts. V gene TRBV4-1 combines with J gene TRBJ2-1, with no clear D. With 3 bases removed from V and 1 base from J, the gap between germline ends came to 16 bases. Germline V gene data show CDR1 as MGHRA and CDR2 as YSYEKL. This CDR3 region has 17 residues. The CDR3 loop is CASSQPPLRRSYNEQFF. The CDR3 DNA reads TGCGCCAGCAGCCAGCCCCCCCTTAGGAGATCCTACAATGAGCAGTTCTTC.

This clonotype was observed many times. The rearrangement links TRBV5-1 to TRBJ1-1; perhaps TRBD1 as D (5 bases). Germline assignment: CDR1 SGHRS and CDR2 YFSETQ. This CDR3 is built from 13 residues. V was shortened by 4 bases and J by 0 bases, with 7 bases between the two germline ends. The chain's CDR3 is CASSPQVNTEAFF. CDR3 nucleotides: TGCGCCAGCAGCCCACAGGTGAACACTGAAGCTTTCTTT. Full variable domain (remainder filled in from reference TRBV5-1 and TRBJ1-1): KAGVTQTPRYLIKTRGQQVTLSCSPISGHRSVSWYQQTPGQGLQFLFEYFSETQRNKGNFPGRFSGRQFSNSRSEMNVSTLELGDSALYLCASSPQVNTEAFFGQGTRLTVV.

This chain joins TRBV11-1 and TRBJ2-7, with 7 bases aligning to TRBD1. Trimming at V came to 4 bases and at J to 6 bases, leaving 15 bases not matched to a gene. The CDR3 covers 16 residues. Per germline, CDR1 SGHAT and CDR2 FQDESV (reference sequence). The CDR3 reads CASSSETGLRGREQYF. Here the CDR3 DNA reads TGTGCCAGCAGCTCCGAGACAGGGCTGCGTGGCCGCGAGCAGTACTTC.

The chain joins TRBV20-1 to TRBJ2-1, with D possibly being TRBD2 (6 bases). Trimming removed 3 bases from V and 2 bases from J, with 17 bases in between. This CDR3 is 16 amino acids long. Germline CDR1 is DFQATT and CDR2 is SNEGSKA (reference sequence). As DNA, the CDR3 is TGCAGTGCTAGGTCCGACGGGGGAGGCACCTACAATGAGCAGTTCTTC. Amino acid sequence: CSARSDGGGTYNEQFF.

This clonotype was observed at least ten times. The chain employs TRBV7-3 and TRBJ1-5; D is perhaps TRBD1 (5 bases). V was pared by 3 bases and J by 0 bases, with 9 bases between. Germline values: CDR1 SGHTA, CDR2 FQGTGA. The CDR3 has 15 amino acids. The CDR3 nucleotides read TGTGCCAGCAGCTTTGGGGGGAATAGCAATCAGCCCCAGCATTTT. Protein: CASSFGGNSNQPQHF.

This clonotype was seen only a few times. The CDR3 sequence is CATRSGGSYEQYF. The CDR3 nucleotides read TGTGCCACCCGAAGCGGGGGCTCCTACGAGCAGTACTTC. The chain has TRBV25-1 and TRBJ2-7; 8 nucleotides match TRBD2. CDR1 is MGHDK, CDR2 SYGVNS, per germline. This CDR3 contains 13 residues. V trimming: 10 bases; J trimming: 0 bases; junction bases outside the gene matches: 5.

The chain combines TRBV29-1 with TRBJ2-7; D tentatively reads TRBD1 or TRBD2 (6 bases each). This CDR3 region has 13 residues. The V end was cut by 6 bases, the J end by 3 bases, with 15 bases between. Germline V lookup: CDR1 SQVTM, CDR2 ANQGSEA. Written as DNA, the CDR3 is TGCAGCGTCGGCCTAGGGGGACTCTACGAGCAGTACTTC. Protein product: CSVGLGGLYEQYF.

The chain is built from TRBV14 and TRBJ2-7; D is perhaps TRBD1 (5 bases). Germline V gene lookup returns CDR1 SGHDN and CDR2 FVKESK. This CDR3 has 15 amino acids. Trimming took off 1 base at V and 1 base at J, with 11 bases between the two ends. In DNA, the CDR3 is TGTGCCAGCAGCCAAGTGGCAGGGAAATCCTACGAGCAGTACTTC. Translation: CASSQVAGKSYEQYF.

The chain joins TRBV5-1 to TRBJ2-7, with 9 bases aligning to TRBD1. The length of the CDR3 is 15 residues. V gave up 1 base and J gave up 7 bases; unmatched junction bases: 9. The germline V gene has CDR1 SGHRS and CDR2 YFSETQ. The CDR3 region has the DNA TGCGCCAGCAGCTTGCCCGGGACAGGGCAATGGGAGCAGTACTTC. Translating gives CASSLPGTGQWEQYF.

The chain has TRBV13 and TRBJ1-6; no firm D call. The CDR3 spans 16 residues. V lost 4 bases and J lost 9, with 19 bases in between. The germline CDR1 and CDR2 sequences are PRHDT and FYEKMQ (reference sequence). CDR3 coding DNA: TGTGCCAGCAGCTCGTCGGTGCCGTTTAAAAGTTCACCCCTCCACTTT. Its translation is CASSSSVPFKSSPLHF. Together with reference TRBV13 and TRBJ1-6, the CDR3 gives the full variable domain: AAGVIQSPRHLIKEKRETATLKCYPIPRHDTVYWYQQGPGQDPQFLISFYEKMQSDKGSIPDRFSAQQFSDYHSELNMSSLELGDSALYFCASSSSVPFKSSPLHFGNGTRLTVT.

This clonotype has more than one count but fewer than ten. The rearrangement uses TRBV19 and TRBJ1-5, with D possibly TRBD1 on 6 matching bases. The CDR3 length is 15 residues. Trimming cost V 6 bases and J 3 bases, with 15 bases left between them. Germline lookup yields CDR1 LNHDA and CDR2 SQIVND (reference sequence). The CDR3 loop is CASSRRGASNQPQHF. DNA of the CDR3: TGTGCCAGTAGCCGAAGGGGGGCCTCCAATCAGCCCCAGCATTTT.